This T cell receptor beta chain is from a study of cytomegalovirus exposure and HLA in healthy donors. PCR primers comprised 60 Vbeta and 13 Jbeta primers. The table came from immunoSEQ multiplex PCR; TCRdb's copy has only in-frame clones and leaves some out. Found here are fewer than 200,000 clones, about 82% of them singletons; the top ten hold 0.77%. Trimming stripped 3 bases from V and 2 bases from J, with 20 bases between. The CDR3 runs 18 residues. The germline CDR1 and CDR2 sequences are SGHDN and FVKESK. The sequenced material came from PBMCs. The origin of this receptor is a woman aged 18-29 years in good health and CMV-seronegative. V and J are TRBV14 and TRBJ1-3; no clear D. CDR3 bases: TGTGCCAGCAGCCATCCCCCCCCCGCACAGTTACCTGGAAACACCATATATTTT. Amino acids: CASSHPPPAQLPGNTIYF.